Following are 5 T cell receptor beta chains from one sample sequenced in a study of T cells after yellow fever vaccination. Each CDR3 protein is one row after TCRdb ran MiXCR on the 5' RACE reads. The sample has about 69,000 distinct CDR3 sequences, under 6.5% seen once. The source was CD4+ T cells sorted from PBMCs, collected approximately 15 days after the first yellow fever vaccination. The receptors originated from a man younger than 30 who received the YFV17D yellow fever vaccine.

Ten or more counts support this clonotype. The chain carries TRBV10-2 and TRBJ1-3; D unclear. The germline gives CDR1 WSHSY, CDR2 SAAADI. The CDR3 spans 15 residues. V was shortened by 6 bases and J by 4 bases, with 16 bases between the two germline ends. The CDR3 DNA follows: TGCGCCAGCAGCGAGAGCGATCTTTTAGGAAACACCATATATTTT. Residues: CASSESDLLGNTIYF.

This clonotype was seen ten or more times. This chain links TRBV24-1 with TRBJ2-1; no reliable D call. The germline CDR1 and CDR2 sequences are KGHDR and SFDVKD. The length of the CDR3 is 14 residues. V was cut by 2 bases and J by 12 bases, with 16 bases left in between. The DNA for the CDR3 is TGTGCCACCAGTGATTCCCCGAGTTTATGGACGCAGTTCTTC. It encodes CATSDSPSLWTQFF.

The chain recombines TRBV3-1 with TRBJ2-5; D ambiguous. V lost 10 bases to trimming and J lost 4 bases, with 16 bases between them. CDR3 length equals 13 residues. Germline loops: CDR1 LGHDT, CDR2 YNNKEL (reference sequence). CDR3 protein: CATSGQGPETQYF. The DNA of the CDR3 is TGTGCCACCTCCGGGCAAGGGCCAGAGACCCAGTACTTC.

This clonotype was counted a few times. CDR3 loop: CASSWGQPNTEAFF. The CDR3, as DNA: TGCGCCAGCAGCTGGGGACAGCCGAACACTGAAGCTTTCTTT. The V and J genes are TRBV5-1 and TRBJ1-1; 7 bases match TRBD1. CDR1 is SGHRS and CDR2 is YFSETQ in the germline V gene. J gave up 1 base and V 3 bases, and 3 bases lay outside the gene matches. The CDR3 totals 14 residues.

This clonotype was picked up a small number of times. CDR3 amino acids: CASSLRANTGELFF. As DNA, the CDR3 is TGCGCCAGCAGCTTGAGGGCGAACACCGGGGAGCTGTTTTTT. This rearrangement joins TRBV5-1 to TRBJ2-2; no clear D. This CDR3 has 14 amino acids. Germline V lookup: CDR1 SGHRS, CDR2 YFSETQ. V lost 1 base and J 0 bases, leaving 4 bases between the germline ends.